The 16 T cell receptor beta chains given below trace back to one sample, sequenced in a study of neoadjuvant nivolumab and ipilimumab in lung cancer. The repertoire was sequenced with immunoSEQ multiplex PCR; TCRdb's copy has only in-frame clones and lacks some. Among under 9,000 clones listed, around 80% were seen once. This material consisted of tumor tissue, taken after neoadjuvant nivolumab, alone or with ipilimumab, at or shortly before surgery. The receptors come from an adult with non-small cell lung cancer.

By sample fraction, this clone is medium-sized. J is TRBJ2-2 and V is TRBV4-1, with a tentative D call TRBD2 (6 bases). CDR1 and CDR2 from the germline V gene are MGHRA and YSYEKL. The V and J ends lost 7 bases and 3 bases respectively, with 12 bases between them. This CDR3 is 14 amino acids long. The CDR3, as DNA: TGCGCCAGCACCGCGGGATGGGACACCGGGGAGCTGTTTTTT. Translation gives CASTAGWDTGELFF.

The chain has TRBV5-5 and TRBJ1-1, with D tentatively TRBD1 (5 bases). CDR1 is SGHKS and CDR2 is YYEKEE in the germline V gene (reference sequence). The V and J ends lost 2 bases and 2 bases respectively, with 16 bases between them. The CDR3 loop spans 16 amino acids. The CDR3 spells CASSLIPGGFNTEAFF. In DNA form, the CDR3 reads TGTGCCAGCAGCTTAATACCCGGGGGATTTAACACTGAAGCTTTCTTT.

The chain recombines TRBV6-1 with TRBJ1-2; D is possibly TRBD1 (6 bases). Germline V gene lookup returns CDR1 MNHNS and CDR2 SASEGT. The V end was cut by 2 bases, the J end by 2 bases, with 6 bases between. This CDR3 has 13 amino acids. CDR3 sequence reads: CASSETGNYGYTF. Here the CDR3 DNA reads TGTGCCAGCAGTGAAACAGGGAACTATGGCTACACCTTC.

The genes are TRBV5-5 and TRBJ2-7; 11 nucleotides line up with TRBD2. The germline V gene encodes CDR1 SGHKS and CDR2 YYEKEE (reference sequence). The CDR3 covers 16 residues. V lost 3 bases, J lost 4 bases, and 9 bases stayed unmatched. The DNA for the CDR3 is TGTGCCAGCAGCTCGACCGGGACTAGCGGTTTTTACGAGCAGTACTTC. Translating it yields CASSSTGTSGFYEQYF.

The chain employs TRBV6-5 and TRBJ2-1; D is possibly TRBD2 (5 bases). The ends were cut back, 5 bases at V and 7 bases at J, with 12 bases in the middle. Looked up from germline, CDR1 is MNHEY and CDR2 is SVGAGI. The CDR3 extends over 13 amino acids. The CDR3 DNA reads TGTGCCAGCAGTACCCAGCGGAGGAATGAGCAGTTCTTC. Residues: CASSTQRRNEQFF.

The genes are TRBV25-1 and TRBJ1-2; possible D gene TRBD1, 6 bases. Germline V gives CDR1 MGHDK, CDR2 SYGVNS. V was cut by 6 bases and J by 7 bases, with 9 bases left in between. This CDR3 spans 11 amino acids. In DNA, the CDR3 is TGTGCCAGCAGCCCAGGGGCTGGCTACACCTTC. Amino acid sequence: CASSPGAGYTF.

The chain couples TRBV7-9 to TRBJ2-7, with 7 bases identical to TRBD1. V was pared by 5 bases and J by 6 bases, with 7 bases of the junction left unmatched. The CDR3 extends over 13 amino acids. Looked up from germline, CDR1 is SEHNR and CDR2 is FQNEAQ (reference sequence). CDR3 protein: CASSPINRGEQYF. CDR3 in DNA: TGTGCCAGCAGCCCGATTAACAGGGGCGAGCAGTACTTC.

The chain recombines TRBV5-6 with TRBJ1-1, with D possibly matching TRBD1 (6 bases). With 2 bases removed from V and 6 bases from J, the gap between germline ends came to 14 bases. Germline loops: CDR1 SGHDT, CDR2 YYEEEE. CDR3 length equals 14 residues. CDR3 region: CASSLGDRRPEAFF. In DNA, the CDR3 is TGTGCCAGCAGCTTAGGCGACAGGCGGCCTGAAGCTTTCTTT. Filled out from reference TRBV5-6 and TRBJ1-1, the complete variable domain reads DAGVTQSPTHLIKTRGQQVTLRCSPKSGHDTVSWYQQALGQGPQFIFQYYEEEERQRGNFPDRFSGHQFPNYSSELNVNALLLGDSALYLCASSLGDRRPEAFFGQGTRLTVV.

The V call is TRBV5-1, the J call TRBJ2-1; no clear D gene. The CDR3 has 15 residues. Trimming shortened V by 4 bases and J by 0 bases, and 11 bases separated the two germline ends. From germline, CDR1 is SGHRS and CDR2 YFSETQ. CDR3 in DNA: TGCGCCAGCAGCCTCGGTGGTCGCTCCTACAATGAGCAGTTCTTC. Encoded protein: CASSLGGRSYNEQFF. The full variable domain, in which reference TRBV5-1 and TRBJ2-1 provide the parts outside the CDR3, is KAGVTQTPRYLIKTRGQQVTLSCSPISGHRSVSWYQQTPGQGLQFLFEYFSETQRNKGNFPGRFSGRQFSNSRSEMNVSTLELGDSALYLCASSLGGRSYNEQFFGPGTRLTVL.

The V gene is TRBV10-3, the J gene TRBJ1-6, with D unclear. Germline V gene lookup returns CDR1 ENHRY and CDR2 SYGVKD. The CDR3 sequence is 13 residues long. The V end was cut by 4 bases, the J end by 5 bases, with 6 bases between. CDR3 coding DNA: TGTGCCATCAGTGCGGTTAATAATTCACCCCTCCACTTT. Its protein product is CAISAVNNSPLHF.

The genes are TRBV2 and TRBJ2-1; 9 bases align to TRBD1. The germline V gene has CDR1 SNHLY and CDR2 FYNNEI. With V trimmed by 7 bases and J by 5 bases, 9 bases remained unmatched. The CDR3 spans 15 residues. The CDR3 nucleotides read TGTGCCAGCACCCTCGACAGGGGGACTAACAATGAGCAGTTCTTC. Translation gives CASTLDRGTNNEQFF.

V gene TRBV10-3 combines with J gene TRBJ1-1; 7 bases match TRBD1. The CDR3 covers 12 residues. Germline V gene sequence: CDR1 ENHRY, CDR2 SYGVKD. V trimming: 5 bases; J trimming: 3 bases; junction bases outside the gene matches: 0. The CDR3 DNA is TGTGCCATCAGTACAGGGGACACTGAAGCTTTCTTT. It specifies CAISTGDTEAFF.

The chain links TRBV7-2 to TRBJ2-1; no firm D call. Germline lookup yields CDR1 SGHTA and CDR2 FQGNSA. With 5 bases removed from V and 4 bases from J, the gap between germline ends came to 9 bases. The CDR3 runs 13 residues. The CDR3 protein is CASSITTYNEQFF. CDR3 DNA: TGTGCCAGCAGCATTACTACTTACAATGAGCAGTTCTTC.

The CDR3 here is CASSGGTERNIQYF. In nucleotides, the CDR3 is TGTGCCAGCAGCGGGGGGACAGAGAGAAACATTCAGTACTTC. V usage is TRBV5-4 and J usage is TRBJ2-4, with a tentative D call TRBD1 (7 bases). CDR3 length: 14 amino acids. The germline CDR1 and CDR2 sequences are SGHNT and YYREEE (reference sequence). The V and J ends lost 4 bases and 6 bases respectively, with 14 bases between them.

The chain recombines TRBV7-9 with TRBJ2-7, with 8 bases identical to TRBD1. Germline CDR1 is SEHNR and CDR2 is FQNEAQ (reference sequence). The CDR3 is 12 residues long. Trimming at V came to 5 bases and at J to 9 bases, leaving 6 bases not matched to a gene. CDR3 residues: CASSTGQGGQYF. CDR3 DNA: TGTGCCAGCAGCACCGGACAGGGCGGGCAGTACTTC.

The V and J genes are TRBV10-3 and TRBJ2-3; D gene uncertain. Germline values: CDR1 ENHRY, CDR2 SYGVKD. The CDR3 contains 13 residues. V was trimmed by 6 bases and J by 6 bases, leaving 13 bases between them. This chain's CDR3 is CAISGEPVDTQYF. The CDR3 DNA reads TGTGCCATCAGCGGAGAGCCTGTGGATACGCAGTATTTT.